This T cell receptor (beta chain) is drawn from a study of monozygotic twins with inflammatory bowel disease. CDR1 is SGHTA and CDR2 is FQGTGA in the germline V gene. The CDR3 has 16 amino acids. Template switching appended UMIs that held a 6-nucleotide sample barcode. Using the 5' RACE reads, TCRdb records one entry per CDR3 protein without DNA. The listing contains around 140,000 distinct CDR3 sequences. The receptor's source is a human donor with ulcerative colitis or Crohn's disease, or a healthy co-twin of an affected twin (not recorded which). The chain combines TRBV7-3 with TRBJ1-6; lacking DNA, the TRBD1 call made by TCRdb goes unchecked. Sequenced input: blood. The CDR3 spells CASSLQGQGGNSPLHF.